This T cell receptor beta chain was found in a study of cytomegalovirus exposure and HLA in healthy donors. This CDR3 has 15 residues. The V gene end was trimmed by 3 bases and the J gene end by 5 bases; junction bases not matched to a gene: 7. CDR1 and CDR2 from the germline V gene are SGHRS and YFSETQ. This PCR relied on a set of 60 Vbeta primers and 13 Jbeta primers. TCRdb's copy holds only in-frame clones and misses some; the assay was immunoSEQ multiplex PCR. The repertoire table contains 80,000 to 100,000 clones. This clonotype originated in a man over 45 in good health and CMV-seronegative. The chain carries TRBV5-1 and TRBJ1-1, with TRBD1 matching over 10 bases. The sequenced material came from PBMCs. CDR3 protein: CASSSTGTGETEAFF. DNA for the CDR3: TGCGCCAGCAGCTCAACCGGGACAGGGGAAACTGAAGCTTTCTTT.